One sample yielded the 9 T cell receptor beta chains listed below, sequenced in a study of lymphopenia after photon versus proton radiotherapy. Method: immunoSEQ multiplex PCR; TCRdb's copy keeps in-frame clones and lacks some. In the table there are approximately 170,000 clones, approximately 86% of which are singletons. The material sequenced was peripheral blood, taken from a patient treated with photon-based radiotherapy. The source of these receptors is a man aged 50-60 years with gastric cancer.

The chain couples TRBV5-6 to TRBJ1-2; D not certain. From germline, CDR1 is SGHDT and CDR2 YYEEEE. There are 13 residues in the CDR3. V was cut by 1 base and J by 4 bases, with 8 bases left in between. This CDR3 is CASSLQGSYGYTF. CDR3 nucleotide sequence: TGTGCCAGCAGCTTGCAAGGAAGCTATGGCTACACCTTC.

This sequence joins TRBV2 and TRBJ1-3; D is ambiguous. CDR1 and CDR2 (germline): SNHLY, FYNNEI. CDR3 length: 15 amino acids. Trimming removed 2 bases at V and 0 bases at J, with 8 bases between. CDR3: CASSEIRVSGNTIYF. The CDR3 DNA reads TGTGCCAGCAGTGAAATAAGGGTCTCTGGAAACACCATATATTTT.

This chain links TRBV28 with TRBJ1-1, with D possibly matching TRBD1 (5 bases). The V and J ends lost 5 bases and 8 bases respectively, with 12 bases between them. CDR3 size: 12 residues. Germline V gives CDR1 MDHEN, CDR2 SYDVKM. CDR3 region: CASSPRWGEAFF. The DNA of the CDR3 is TGTGCCAGCAGTCCCCGGTGGGGGGAAGCTTTCTTT.

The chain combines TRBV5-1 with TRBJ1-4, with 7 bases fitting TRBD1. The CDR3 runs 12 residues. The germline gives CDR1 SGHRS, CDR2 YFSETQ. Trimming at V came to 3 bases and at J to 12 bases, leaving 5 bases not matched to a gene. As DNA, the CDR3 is TGCGCCAGCAGCTCCGACAGGGAGGAACTGTTTTTT. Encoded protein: CASSSDREELFF.

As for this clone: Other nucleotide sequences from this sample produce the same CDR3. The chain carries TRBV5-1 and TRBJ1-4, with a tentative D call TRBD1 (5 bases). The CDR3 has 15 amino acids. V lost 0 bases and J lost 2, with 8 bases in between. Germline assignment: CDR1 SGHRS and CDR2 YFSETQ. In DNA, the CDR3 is TGCGCCAGCAGCTTGGGAGGGACCACTAATGAAAAACTGTTTTTT. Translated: CASSLGGTTNEKLFF.

DNA of the CDR3: TGTGCCAGCTCAGAAAAAGGGCCCTCCTCCTATGGCTACACCTTC. Its protein is CASSEKGPSSYGYTF. J is TRBJ1-2 and V is TRBV18; D is uncertain. Germline CDR1 KGHSH, CDR2 LQKENI. With 5 bases removed from V and 4 bases from J, the gap between germline ends came to 17 bases. This CDR3 region has 15 residues.

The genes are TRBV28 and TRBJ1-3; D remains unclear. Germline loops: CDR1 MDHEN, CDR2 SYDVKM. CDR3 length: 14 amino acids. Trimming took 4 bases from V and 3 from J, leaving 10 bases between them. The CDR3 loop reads CASSWRLIGNTIYF. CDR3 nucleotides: TGTGCCAGCAGTTGGCGACTGATTGGAAACACCATATATTTT. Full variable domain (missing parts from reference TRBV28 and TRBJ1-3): DVKVTQSSRYLVKRTGEKVFLECVQDMDHENMFWYRQDPGLGLRLIYFSYDVKMKEKGDIPEGYSVSREKKERFSLILESASTNQTSMYLCASSWRLIGNTIYFGEGSWLTVV.

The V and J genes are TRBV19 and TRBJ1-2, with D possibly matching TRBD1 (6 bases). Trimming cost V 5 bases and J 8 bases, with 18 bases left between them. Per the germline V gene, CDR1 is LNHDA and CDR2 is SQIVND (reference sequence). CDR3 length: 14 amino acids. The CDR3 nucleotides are TGTGCCAGTAGTCTTACAGGGTTCTTAGGCGGCTACACCTTC. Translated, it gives CASSLTGFLGGYTF. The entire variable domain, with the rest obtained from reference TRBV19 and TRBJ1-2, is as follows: DGGITQSPKYLFRKEGQNVTLSCEQNLNHDAMYWYRQDPGQGLRLIYYSQIVNDFQKGDIAEGYSVSREKKESFPLTVTSAQKNPTAFYLCASSLTGFLGGYTFGSGTRLTVV.

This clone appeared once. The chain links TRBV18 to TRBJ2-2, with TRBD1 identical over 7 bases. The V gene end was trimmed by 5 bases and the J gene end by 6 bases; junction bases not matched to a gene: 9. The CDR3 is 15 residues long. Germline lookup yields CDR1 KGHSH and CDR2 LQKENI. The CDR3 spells CASSWRQGSSGELFF. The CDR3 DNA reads TGTGCCAGCTCATGGAGACAGGGATCGTCCGGGGAGCTGTTTTTT. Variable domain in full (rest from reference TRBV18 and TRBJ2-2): NAGVMQNPRHLVRRRGQEARLRCSPMKGHSHVYWYRQLPEEGLKFMVYLQKENIIDESGMPKERFSAEFPKEGPSILRIQQVVRGDSAAYFCASSWRQGSSGELFFGEGSRLTVL.